The TCR beta chain described here comes from a study of OX40 agonist ivuxolimab in advanced cancers. This table comes from immunoSEQ multiplex PCR, and its TCRdb copy is limited to in-frame clones, with some not included. The sample has some 15,000 clones, approximately 80% seen once. In the case of this clone: Its antigen is currently unknown.

Findings and limits, study-wide: Clones of CD4+ and CD8+ blood T cells grew by week 6 at doses of 0.1 to 3.0 mg/kg. Compared with others, partial responders at 0.1-3.0 mg/kg displayed clonal expansion among the lowest.

This specimen consisted of CD4+ or CD8+ T cells sorted from blood, obtained in a trial of the OX40 agonist ivuxolimab. The sequence was obtained from an adult with an advanced solid tumor such as melanoma, head and neck, liver or kidney cancer.

The CDR3 sequence: CSVGRVVRNTEAFF. The CDR3 coding sequence is TGCAGCGTGGGGAGAGTGGTGAGGAACACTGAAGCTTTCTTT. The genes are TRBV29-1 and TRBJ1-1, with no clear D. CDR1 SQVTM and CDR2 ANQGSEA come from the germline V gene. The CDR3 covers 14 residues. Trimming took 6 bases from V and 1 from J, leaving 15 bases between them.